This TCR beta chain was identified in a study of T cell repertoires in cytomegalovirus infection. Whole-study context: Indications came from public TCR beta signatures; they pointed to CMV infection and to a matching HLA type.

MiXCR, applied by TCRdb to the reads, yields one record per CDR3 protein. The sample lists some 450,000 distinct CDR3 sequences; roughly 30% were seen once. A few counts support this clonotype. The antigen is undetermined. Study-wide points: Within the response measured ex vivo, HLA-C-restricted CMV-specific TCR beta clonotypes were dominant. Identification of carriers of CMV plus the relevant HLA was performed using cumulative public TCR beta family frequency.

This clonotype was obtained from a human donor in good health (CMV status not recorded). Some clones in this sample may be carry-over from other donors' samples. The specimen was PBMCs.

The CDR3 here is CASSLAQQFF. In DNA, the CDR3 is TGTGCCAGCAGCTTGGCACAGCAGTTCTTC. The genes are TRBV11-2 and TRBJ2-1, with D uncertain. V gave up 3 bases and J gave up 11 bases, with 5 bases separating them. In germline, CDR1 is SGHAT, CDR2 FQNNGV. The CDR3 consists of 10 residues.